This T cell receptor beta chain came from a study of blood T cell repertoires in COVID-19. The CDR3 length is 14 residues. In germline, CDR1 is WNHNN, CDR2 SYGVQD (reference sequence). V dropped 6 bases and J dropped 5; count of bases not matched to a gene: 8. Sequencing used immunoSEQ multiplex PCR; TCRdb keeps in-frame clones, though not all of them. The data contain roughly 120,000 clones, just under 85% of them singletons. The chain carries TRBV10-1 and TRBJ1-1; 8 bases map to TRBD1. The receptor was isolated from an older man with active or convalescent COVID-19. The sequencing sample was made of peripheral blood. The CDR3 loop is CASSLGQGLTEAFF. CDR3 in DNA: TGCGCCAGCAGCCTCGGACAGGGATTAACTGAAGCTTTCTTT.